This TCR beta chain derives from a study of regulatory T cells in long-lasting Graves disease. Study background: The criterion for persistent Graves' disease was over 5 years of antithyroid drugs with positive TSH receptor antibodies.

Investigators prepared the TCR beta libraries by applying iRepertoire HTBI primers and Arm-PCR of CDR3 regions. Each CDR3 protein gets one entry after TCRdb re-called the multiplex PCR reads with MiXCR. The data hold hundreds of thousands of distinct CDR3 sequences, with about 32% observed a single time. Specified time point: persistent/refractory GD, antithyroid drugs over 5 years with positive TRAb. The TCR library used RNA extracted from PBMCs. V was trimmed by 5 bases and J by 3 bases, leaving 11 bases between them. From germline, CDR1 is SEHNR and CDR2 FQNEAQ (reference sequence). CDR3 length: 13 residues.

V gene TRBV7-9 combines with J gene TRBJ2-7, with D uncertain. Source: peripheral blood mononuclear cells (PBMCs), taken when the disease was refractory, from a patient treated with antithyroid drugs. The sequence came from a female donor with Graves disease. CDR3 sequence reads: CASSPPQRYEQYF. CDR3 sequence (DNA): TGTGCCAGCAGCCCTCCCCAGCGCTACGAGCAGTACTTC.